These T cell receptor beta chains were read from a single sample in a study of beta chain features in type 1 diabetes. Using immunoSEQ multiplex PCR, the repertoire was profiled, and TCRdb retains in-frame clones only, with some absent. The sample lists about 13,000 clones; around 43% were seen once. Sequenced input: stem cell memory CD4+ T cells from blood. These receptors were collected from a young man in good health. Each CDR3 is given with its conserved first and last residue. The D gene is left open where the match is weak. The size entry is marked missing in some rows and otherwise reads once, few, many or a size class.

DNA: TGCGCCAGCAGCTTTGCGTCGGCGGGGGGGCCGGGTGAGCAGTTCTTC
CDR3: CASSFASAGGPGEQFF
D: TRBD2
size: -
V: TRBV5-1
length: 16
J: TRBJ2-1

DNA: TGTGCCAGCAGTCCGACCGGACAGGGCATCTACGAGCAGTACTTC
CDR3: CASSPTGQGIYEQYF
D: TRBD1
size: few
V: TRBV27
length: 15
J: TRBJ2-7

DNA: TGCGCCAGCAGCTTTGGGGCGACAGGGGGAGATACGCAGTATTTT
CDR3: CASSFGATGGDTQYF
D: TRBD1
size: once
V: TRBV5-1
length: 15
J: TRBJ2-3

DNA: TGCAGCGTCACCTTACAGGGAATCGGTCAGCCCCAGCATTTT
CDR3: CSVTLQGIGQPQHF
D: -
size: few
V: TRBV29-1
length: 14
J: TRBJ1-5

DNA: TGTGCCAGCAGTCGGGGACAGGGTCCCTACGAGCAGTACTTC
CDR3: CASSRGQGPYEQYF
D: TRBD1
size: -
V: TRBV5-4
length: 14
J: TRBJ2-7

DNA: TGTGCCAGCAGCGTGGGACACAGCACAGATACGCAGTATTTT
CDR3: CASSVGHSTDTQYF
D: -
size: -
V: TRBV5-4
length: 14
J: TRBJ2-3

DNA: TGTGCCAGCAGCTTAGGGGTGTCTAGCGTCGCAGATACGCAGTATTTT
CDR3: CASSLGVSSVADTQYF
D: -
size: few
V: TRBV7-2
length: 16
J: TRBJ2-3

DNA: TGCGCCAGCAGCCGGCGGACTAGCGGGGGCTACAATGAGCAGTTCTTC
CDR3: CASSRRTSGGYNEQFF
D: TRBD2
size: -
V: TRBV5-1
length: 16
J: TRBJ2-1

DNA: TGTGCCAGCAGCCAGGGGGTTGGGGAGACCCAGTACTTC
CDR3: CASSQGVGETQYF
D: TRBD1
size: few
V: TRBV7-6
length: 13
J: TRBJ2-5

DNA: TGTGCCATCAGTGGACAGCCGAACACTGAAGCTTTCTTT
CDR3: CAISGQPNTEAFF
D: -
size: -
V: TRBV10-3
length: 13
J: TRBJ1-1

DNA: TGTGCCAGCAGCTCGAAACCGGGACAGGACTCCTACGAGCAGTACTTC
CDR3: CASSSKPGQDSYEQYF
D: TRBD1
size: -
V: TRBV7-6
length: 16
J: TRBJ2-7

DNA: TGTGCCAGCAGCCCATTAACAGGGAATAATTCACCCCTCCACTTT
CDR3: CASSPLTGNNSPLHF
D: -
size: -
V: TRBV7-9
length: 15
J: TRBJ1-6

DNA: TGTGCCAGCAGTTTTAGCGGGGGAGTATACAATGAGCAGTTCTTC
CDR3: CASSFSGGVYNEQFF
D: TRBD2
size: few
V: TRBV27
length: 15
J: TRBJ2-1

DNA: TGTGCCAGCAGCTTGGATGCGGTCCATACAGATACGCAGTATTTT
CDR3: CASSLDAVHTDTQYF
D: -
size: -
V: TRBV5-6
length: 15
J: TRBJ2-3

DNA: TGTGCCAGCAGGGGGGGTCGCACAGATACGCAGTATTTT
CDR3: CASRGGRTDTQYF
D: -
size: -
V: TRBV27
length: 13
J: TRBJ2-3

DNA: TGTGCCAGCAGTTTGGTCGTTTGGCGGTACACAGATACGCAGTATTTT
CDR3: CASSLVVWRYTDTQYF
D: -
size: once
V: TRBV27
length: 16
J: TRBJ2-3

DNA: TGTGCCAGCCAGGTTACCGGGGCAGGGGGCAATGAAAAACTGTTTTTT
CDR3: CASQVTGAGGNEKLFF
D: TRBD1
size: -
V: TRBV7-6
length: 16
J: TRBJ1-4

DNA: TGCAGCGCTCGAGTGATAGCGGGGGGTTACAATGAGCAGTTCTTC
CDR3: CSARVIAGGYNEQFF
D: TRBD2
size: -
V: TRBV29-1
length: 15
J: TRBJ2-1

DNA: TGTGCCAGCTCAGAAGACAGGTCCTCGGGCTACACCTTC
CDR3: CASSEDRSSGYTF
D: -
size: -
V: TRBV18
length: 13
J: TRBJ1-2

DNA: TGTGCCAGCAGCTTTTCGTCCCATGGCTACACCTTC
CDR3: CASSFSSHGYTF
D: -
size: -
V: TRBV7-9
length: 12
J: TRBJ1-2

DNA: TGTGCCACCCAGGGGGCTTCGAATGAGCAGTTCTTC
CDR3: CATQGASNEQFF
D: TRBD1
size: -
V: TRBV7-2
length: 12
J: TRBJ2-1

DNA: TGCGCCAGCCGGGACAGGGGGTCGAATGAGCAGTTCTTC
CDR3: CASRDRGSNEQFF
D: TRBD1
size: -
V: TRBV4-3
length: 13
J: TRBJ2-1

DNA: TGTGCCAGCAGTCCAACCGGGACAGGGTACCACGAGCAGTACTTC
CDR3: CASSPTGTGYHEQYF
D: TRBD1
size: -
V: TRBV27
length: 15
J: TRBJ2-7

DNA: TGTGCCAGCAGGAGGGACATCGTGGATGAAAAACTGTTTTTT
CDR3: CASRRDIVDEKLFF
D: -
size: -
V: TRBV6-1
length: 14
J: TRBJ1-4

DNA: TGTGCCAGCAGCTTTTCCCTGACTAGCGGGGGGGCCCTAGAGCAGTTCTTC
CDR3: CASSFSLTSGGALEQFF
D: TRBD2
size: -
V: TRBV5-6
length: 17
J: TRBJ2-1

DNA: TGTGCCAGCAGCTTAGAGGGACTAGCGGGGGCAGATACGCAGTATTTT
CDR3: CASSLEGLAGADTQYF
D: TRBD2
size: few
V: TRBV11-2
length: 16
J: TRBJ2-3

DNA: TGTGCCAGCTCACATGGGACAGGGAATGACTATGGCTACACCTTC
CDR3: CASSHGTGNDYGYTF
D: TRBD1
size: -
V: TRBV18
length: 15
J: TRBJ1-2

DNA: TGTGCCAGCAGCTTCGGGACAGGGGGTGGCTACACCTTC
CDR3: CASSFGTGGGYTF
D: TRBD1
size: -
V: TRBV7-3
length: 13
J: TRBJ1-2

DNA: TGTGCCAGCTCACCACAACTACCCGCGGATACGCAGTATTTT
CDR3: CASSPQLPADTQYF
D: -
size: few
V: TRBV18
length: 14
J: TRBJ2-3

DNA: TGCAGCGTCGCCGGGGGTTGGGGAAATGAGCAGTTCTTC
CDR3: CSVAGGWGNEQFF
D: -
size: -
V: TRBV29-1
length: 13
J: TRBJ2-1

DNA: TGTGCCAGCAGGTGGGGCGAGGCTAGCACAGATACGCAGTATTTT
CDR3: CASRWGEASTDTQYF
D: -
size: -
V: TRBV11-2
length: 15
J: TRBJ2-3

DNA: TGTGCCAGCATCCCCCGGCGGGGAGCGGATACGCAGTATTTT
CDR3: CASIPRRGADTQYF
D: -
size: -
V: TRBV7-2
length: 14
J: TRBJ2-3

DNA: TGTGCCAGCAGCCAGGGCAGGGCGAGAGAGACCCAGTACTTC
CDR3: CASSQGRARETQYF
D: -
size: -
V: TRBV7-3
length: 14
J: TRBJ2-5

DNA: TGTGCCAGCAGTGACACGGGGGGGAATCAGCCCCAGCATTTT
CDR3: CASSDTGGNQPQHF
D: -
size: -
V: TRBV6-1
length: 14
J: TRBJ1-5

DNA: TGCGCCAGCAGCCTGCAGGGACTAGCGGGCTCCTACGAGCAGTACTTC
CDR3: CASSLQGLAGSYEQYF
D: TRBD2
size: few
V: TRBV5-1
length: 16
J: TRBJ2-7

DNA: TGTGCCAGCTCACCAATGGCAGGGGGCGCAGAGGGCTACACCTTC
CDR3: CASSPMAGGAEGYTF
D: TRBD1
size: few
V: TRBV18
length: 15
J: TRBJ1-2

DNA: TGTGCCAGCAGTTGGAGTGGTAACTATGGCTACACCTTC
CDR3: CASSWSGNYGYTF
D: -
size: -
V: TRBV7-3
length: 13
J: TRBJ1-2

DNA: TGTGCCAGCAGTTCCTACAGGGGCGGTGAAAAACTGTTTTTT
CDR3: CASSSYRGGEKLFF
D: TRBD1
size: -
V: TRBV7-9
length: 14
J: TRBJ1-4

DNA: TGTGCCAGCAGTCGAGGGCTCACCTACGAGCAGTACTTC
CDR3: CASSRGLTYEQYF
D: -
size: -
V: TRBV2
length: 13
J: TRBJ2-7

DNA: TGTGCCAGCTCACCCCTCAGCGGGGAGGTGGATACGCAGTATTTT
CDR3: CASSPLSGEVDTQYF
D: TRBD2
size: few
V: TRBV18
length: 15
J: TRBJ2-3

DNA: TGTGCCAGCAGCCACACTCTGGACAGTAAGGTTGTGGAGACCCAGTACTTC
CDR3: CASSHTLDSKVVETQYF
D: -
size: -
V: TRBV4-2
length: 17
J: TRBJ2-5

DNA: TGTGCCACGCTTAAGGGCCGGGACACACCCTACGAGCAGTACTTC
CDR3: CATLKGRDTPYEQYF
D: -
size: -
V: TRBV10-3
length: 15
J: TRBJ2-7

DNA: TGTGCCATCAGTGAGCCAACCGGGACTAGCGGGCTTTACAATGAGCAGTTCTTC
CDR3: CAISEPTGTSGLYNEQFF
D: TRBD2
size: -
V: TRBV10-3
length: 18
J: TRBJ2-1

DNA: TGTGCCAGTAGTTCTCGCCCGGGACATCTCGGGCAGTACTTC
CDR3: CASSSRPGHLGQYF
D: -
size: -
V: TRBV19
length: 14
J: TRBJ2-7

DNA: TGCAGCGTTCCGACCCTACAGGGTGTTAATGAAAAACTGTTTTTT
CDR3: CSVPTLQGVNEKLFF
D: -
size: -
V: TRBV29-1
length: 15
J: TRBJ1-4

DNA: TGTGCCAGCAGCTTAGGGACAGGGTTTTTCGGGGAGCTGTTTTTT
CDR3: CASSLGTGFFGELFF
D: TRBD1
size: -
V: TRBV7-2
length: 15
J: TRBJ2-2

DNA: TGCGCCAGCATCCTACAGGGGGCCTCTGGTGACATTCAGTACTTC
CDR3: CASILQGASGDIQYF
D: TRBD1
size: few
V: TRBV5-1
length: 15
J: TRBJ2-4

DNA: TGTGCCAGTAGTATGGCGGCAGGGCTAAGCAATCAGCCCCAGCATTTT
CDR3: CASSMAAGLSNQPQHF
D: -
size: -
V: TRBV19
length: 16
J: TRBJ1-5

DNA: TGTGCCAGCAGTTCAGGACTAGCCGACACCGGGGAGCTGTTTTTT
CDR3: CASSSGLADTGELFF
D: TRBD2
size: -
V: TRBV11-2
length: 15
J: TRBJ2-2

DNA: TGTGCCAGCAGTCCCCCCTACTCCTACAATGAGCAGTTCTTC
CDR3: CASSPPYSYNEQFF
D: -
size: few
V: TRBV6-1
length: 14
J: TRBJ2-1

DNA: TGTGCCAGCAGCCGTCGCGGGGGGCCTTTTGATACGCAGTATTTT
CDR3: CASSRRGGPFDTQYF
D: TRBD2
size: few
V: TRBV11-3
length: 15
J: TRBJ2-3

DNA: TGTGCCAGCAGCAGCAAGGCGTCAGGGATGTCCTACGAGCAGTACTTC
CDR3: CASSSKASGMSYEQYF
D: -
size: -
V: TRBV5-8
length: 16
J: TRBJ2-7

DNA: TGCGCCAGCAGCTTATCCCCAGGGGATAATTCACCCCTCCACTTT
CDR3: CASSLSPGDNSPLHF
D: -
size: few
V: TRBV5-1
length: 15
J: TRBJ1-6

DNA: TGTGCCAGCAGCGTAGGCATGTGGGGAGGCGGGGAGACCCAGTACTTC
CDR3: CASSVGMWGGGETQYF
D: -
size: -
V: TRBV9
length: 16
J: TRBJ2-5

DNA: TGCGCCAGCAGCTCCCTGAGCGGCACCGGGGAGCTGTTTTTT
CDR3: CASSSLSGTGELFF
D: -
size: -
V: TRBV5-1
length: 14
J: TRBJ2-2

DNA: TGTGCCAGCAGCGGGACTAGCGGTACGAACACCGGGGAGCTGTTTTTT
CDR3: CASSGTSGTNTGELFF
D: TRBD2
size: -
V: TRBV11-2
length: 16
J: TRBJ2-2

DNA: TGTGCCAGCAGCTTACAGTCACAGGGAGACTCCTCTGGAAACACCATATATTTT
CDR3: CASSLQSQGDSSGNTIYF
D: -
size: -
V: TRBV7-6
length: 18
J: TRBJ1-3

DNA: TGTGCCAGCAGCTCCAGACTAGCGGGGATCACAGATACGCAGTATTTT
CDR3: CASSSRLAGITDTQYF
D: TRBD2
size: -
V: TRBV11-2
length: 16
J: TRBJ2-3